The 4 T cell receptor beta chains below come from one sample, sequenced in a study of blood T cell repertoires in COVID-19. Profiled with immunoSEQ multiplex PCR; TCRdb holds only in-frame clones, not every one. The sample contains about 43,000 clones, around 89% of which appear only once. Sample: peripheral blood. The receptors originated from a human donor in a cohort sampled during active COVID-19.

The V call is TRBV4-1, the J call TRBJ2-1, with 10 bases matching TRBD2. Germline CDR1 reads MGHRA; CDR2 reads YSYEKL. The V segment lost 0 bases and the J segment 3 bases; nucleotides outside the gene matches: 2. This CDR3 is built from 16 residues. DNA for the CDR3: TGCGCCAGCAGCCAAGAACTAGCGGGGATCTACAATGAGCAGTTCTTC. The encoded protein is CASSQELAGIYNEQFF.

The CDR3 loop reads CASSLFKGQAKSSGNTIYF. The DNA of the CDR3 is TGTGCCAGCAGCTTATTTAAGGGACAGGCGAAGTCCTCTGGAAACACCATATATTTT. V is TRBV5-4 and J is TRBJ1-3; 8 positions match TRBD1. From germline, CDR1 is SGHNT and CDR2 YYREEE (reference sequence). The CDR3 totals 19 residues. V gave up 2 bases and J gave up 0 bases; unmatched junction bases: 13.

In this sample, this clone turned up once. DNA for the CDR3: TGTGCCAGCAGTCCCTGGGGGGATAGCAATCAGCCCCAGCATTTT. It is translated as CASSPWGDSNQPQHF. The rearrangement joins TRBV6-6 to TRBJ1-5; weak D call: TRBD1 (5 bases). Trimming cost V 5 bases and J 0 bases, with 11 bases left between them. The length of the CDR3 is 15 residues. CDR1 and CDR2 (germline): MNHNY, SVGAGI (reference sequence).

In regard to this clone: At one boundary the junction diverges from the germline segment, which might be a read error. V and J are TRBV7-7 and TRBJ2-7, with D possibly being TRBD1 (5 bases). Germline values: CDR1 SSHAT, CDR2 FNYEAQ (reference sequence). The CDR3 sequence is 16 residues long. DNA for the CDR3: TGTGCTAGCAGCATTCCGTCCAGGGATGCGCCCTACGAGCAGTACTTC. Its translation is CASSIPSRDAPYEQYF.